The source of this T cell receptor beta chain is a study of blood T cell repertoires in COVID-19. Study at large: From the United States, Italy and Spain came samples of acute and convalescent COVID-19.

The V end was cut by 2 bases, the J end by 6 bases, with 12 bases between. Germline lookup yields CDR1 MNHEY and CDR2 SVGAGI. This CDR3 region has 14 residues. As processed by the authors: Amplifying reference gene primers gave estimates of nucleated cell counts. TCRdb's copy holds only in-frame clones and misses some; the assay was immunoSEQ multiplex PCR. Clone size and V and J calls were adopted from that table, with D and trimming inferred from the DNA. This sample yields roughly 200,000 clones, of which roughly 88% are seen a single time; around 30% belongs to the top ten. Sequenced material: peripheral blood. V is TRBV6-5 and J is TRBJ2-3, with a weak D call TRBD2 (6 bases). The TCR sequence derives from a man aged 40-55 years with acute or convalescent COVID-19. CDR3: CASSYTGDSDTQYF. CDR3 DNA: TGTGCCAGCAGTTACACGGGAGATTCGGATACGCAGTATTTT.